This record looks at one T cell receptor (beta chain) sequence and its context. What it recognizes is unknown. CDR3 length: 15 residues. Looked up from germline, CDR1 is SGHTA and CDR2 is FQGNSA. Trimming removed 8 bases from V and 5 bases from J, with 19 bases in between. This record comes from a study of T cells in Graves' hyperthyroidism and ophthalmopathy. Broader study findings: Prediction of ophthalmopathy progression came a median approximately 7 months pre-onset.

Amplified TCR beta CDR3 regions derived from RNA transcripts. First-round RT-PCR of the TCR CDR3 relied on the HTBI primer set. TCRdb reprocessed the multiplex PCR reads with MiXCR, giving one entry per CDR3 protein. The sample lists about 570,000 distinct CDR3 sequences; 40% to 55% were seen once. The source of this sequence is an adult woman with Graves' disease, either hyperthyroidism or ophthalmopathy (not recorded which). Sequencing was done on a sample of peripheral blood or thyroid tissue (not recorded which). The chain employs TRBV7-2 and TRBJ1-5; tentatively, D is TRBD1 (6 bases). The CDR3 protein is CASEVGGGPHQPQHF. In DNA, the CDR3 is TGTGCCAGCGAGGTCGGTGGGGGCCCCCATCAGCCCCAGCATTTT.